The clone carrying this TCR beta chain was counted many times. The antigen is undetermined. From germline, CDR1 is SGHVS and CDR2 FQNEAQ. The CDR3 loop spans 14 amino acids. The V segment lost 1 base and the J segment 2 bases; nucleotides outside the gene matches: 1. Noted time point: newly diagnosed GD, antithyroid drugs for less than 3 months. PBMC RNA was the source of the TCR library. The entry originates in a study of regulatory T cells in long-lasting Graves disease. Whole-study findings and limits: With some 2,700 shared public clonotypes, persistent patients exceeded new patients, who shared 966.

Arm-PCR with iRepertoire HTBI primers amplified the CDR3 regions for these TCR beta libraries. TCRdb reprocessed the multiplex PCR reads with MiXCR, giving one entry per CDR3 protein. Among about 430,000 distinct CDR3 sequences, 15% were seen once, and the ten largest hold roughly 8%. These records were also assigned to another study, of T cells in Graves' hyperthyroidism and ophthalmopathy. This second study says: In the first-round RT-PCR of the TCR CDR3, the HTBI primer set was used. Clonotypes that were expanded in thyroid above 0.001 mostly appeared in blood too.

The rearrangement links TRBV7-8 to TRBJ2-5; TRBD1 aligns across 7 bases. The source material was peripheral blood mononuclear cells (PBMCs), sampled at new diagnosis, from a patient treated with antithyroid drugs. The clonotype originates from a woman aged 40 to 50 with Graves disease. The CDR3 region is CASSLGGQQETQYF. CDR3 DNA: TGTGCCAGCAGCTTAGGGGGACAGCAAGAGACCCAGTACTTC. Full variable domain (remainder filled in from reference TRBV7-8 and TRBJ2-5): GAGVSQSPRYKVAKRGQDVALRCDPISGHVSLFWYQQALGQGPEFLTYFQNEAQLDKSGLPSDRFFAERPEGSVSTLKIQRTQQEDSAVYLCASSLGGQQETQYFGPGTRLLVL.